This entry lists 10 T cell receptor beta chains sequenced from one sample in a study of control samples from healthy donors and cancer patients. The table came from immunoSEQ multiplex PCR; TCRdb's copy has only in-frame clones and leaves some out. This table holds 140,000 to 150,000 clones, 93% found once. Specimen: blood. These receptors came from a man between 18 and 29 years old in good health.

CDR3 region: CASRRENEKLFF. In DNA, the CDR3 is TGTGCCAGCAGAAGAGAAAATGAAAAACTGTTTTTT. V is TRBV12-3 or TRBV12-4 and J is TRBJ1-4; D unresolved. Deletions cut 6 bases from V and 5 bases from J, with 7 bases between. The CDR3 sequence is 12 residues long.

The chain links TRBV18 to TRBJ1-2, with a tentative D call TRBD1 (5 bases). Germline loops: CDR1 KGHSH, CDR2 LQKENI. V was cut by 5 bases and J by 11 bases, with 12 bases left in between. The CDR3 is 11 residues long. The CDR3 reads CASSNLRGYTF. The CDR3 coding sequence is TGTGCCAGCTCAAACCTACGGGGGTACACCTTC.

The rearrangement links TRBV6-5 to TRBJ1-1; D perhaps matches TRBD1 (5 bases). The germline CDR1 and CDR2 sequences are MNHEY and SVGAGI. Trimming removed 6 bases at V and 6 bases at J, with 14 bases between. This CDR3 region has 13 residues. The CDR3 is CASSQGPDAEAFF. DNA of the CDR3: TGTGCCAGCAGCCAGGGACCCGACGCTGAAGCTTTCTTT.

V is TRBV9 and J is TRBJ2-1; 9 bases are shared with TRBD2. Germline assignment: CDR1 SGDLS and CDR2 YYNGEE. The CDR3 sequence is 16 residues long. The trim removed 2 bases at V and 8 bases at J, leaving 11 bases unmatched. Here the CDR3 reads CASSVVSGSGFDEQFF. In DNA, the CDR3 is TGTGCCAGCAGCGTGGTTAGCGGGAGTGGATTCGATGAGCAGTTCTTC.

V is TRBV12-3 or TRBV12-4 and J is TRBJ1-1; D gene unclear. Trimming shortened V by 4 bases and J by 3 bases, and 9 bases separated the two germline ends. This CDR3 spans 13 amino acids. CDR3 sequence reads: CASSSHRHTEAFF. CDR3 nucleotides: TGTGCCAGCAGTTCGCACCGACACACTGAAGCTTTCTTT.

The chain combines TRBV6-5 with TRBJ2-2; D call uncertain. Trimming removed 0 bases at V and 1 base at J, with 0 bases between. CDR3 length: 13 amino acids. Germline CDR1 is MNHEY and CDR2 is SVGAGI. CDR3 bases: TGTGCCAGCAGTTACTCGAACACCGGGGAGCTGTTTTTT. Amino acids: CASSYSNTGELFF.

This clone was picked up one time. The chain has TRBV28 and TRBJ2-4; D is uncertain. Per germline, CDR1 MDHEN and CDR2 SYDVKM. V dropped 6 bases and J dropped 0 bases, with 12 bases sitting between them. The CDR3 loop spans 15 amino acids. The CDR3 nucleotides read TGTGCCAGCAGCCGACAAGTGGGAGCCAAAAACATTCAGTACTTC. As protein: CASSRQVGAKNIQYF.

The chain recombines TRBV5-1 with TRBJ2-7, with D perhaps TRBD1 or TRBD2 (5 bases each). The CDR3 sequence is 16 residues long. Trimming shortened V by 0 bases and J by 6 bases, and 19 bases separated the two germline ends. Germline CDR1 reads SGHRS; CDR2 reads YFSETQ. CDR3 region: CASSLGRRGTDSEQYF. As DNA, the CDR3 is TGCGCCAGCAGCTTGGGCCGTCGGGGCACGGACTCCGAGCAGTACTTC.

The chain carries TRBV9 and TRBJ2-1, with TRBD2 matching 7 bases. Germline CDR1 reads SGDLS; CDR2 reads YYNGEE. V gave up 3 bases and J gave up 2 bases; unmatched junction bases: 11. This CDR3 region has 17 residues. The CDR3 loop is CASSGPSGGATYNEQFF. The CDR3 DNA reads TGTGCCAGCAGCGGACCCTCGGGGGGAGCAACCTACAATGAGCAGTTCTTC.

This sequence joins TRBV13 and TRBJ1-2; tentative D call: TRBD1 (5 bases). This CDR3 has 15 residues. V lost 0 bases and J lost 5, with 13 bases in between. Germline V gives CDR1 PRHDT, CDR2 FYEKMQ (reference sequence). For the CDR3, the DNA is TGTGCCAGCAGCTTAGGGGCCGGGACGGAGTATGGCTACACCTTC. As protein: CASSLGAGTEYGYTF.